The clone carrying this T cell receptor (beta chain) has a count of ten or more. Its cognate antigen is unknown. This specimen belongs to a study of T cells in Graves' hyperthyroidism and ophthalmopathy. Study-level points and caveats: Ophthalmopathy prediction by the model preceded onset by a median about 6 months. The authors' 13 V-J model separated ophthalmopathy from stable hyperthyroidism.

Amplified TCR beta CDR3 regions derived from RNA transcripts. HTBI primers were employed in a first-round RT-PCR of the TCR CDR3. TCRdb re-called the multiplex PCR reads with MiXCR, one entry per CDR3 protein. The table has some 620,000 distinct CDR3 sequences, around 16% seen once; the top ten hold about 3.8%. Thyroid ultrasound and orbital computed tomography, with clinical symptoms and serum thyroxine and TRAb, informed diagnoses. The sequenced sample consisted of blood. The clonotype originates from a woman aged 25 to 39 with Graves' hyperthyroidism.

CDR3 sequence reads: CSVKTSLYITDTQYF. The CDR3 DNA is TGCAGCGTTAAGACATCCCTCTATATCACAGATACGCAGTATTTT. The rearrangement joins TRBV29-1 to TRBJ2-3; D is ambiguous. CDR1 is SQVTM, CDR2 ANQGSEA, per germline. V lost 5 bases and J lost 2, with 17 bases in between. The CDR3 extends over 15 amino acids.